Listed here are 25 T cell receptor beta chains from one sample, sequenced in a study of cytomegalovirus exposure and HLA in healthy donors. This PCR relied on a set of 60 Vbeta primers and 13 Jbeta primers. Repertoires were generated with immunoSEQ multiplex PCR, while TCRdb's copy carries only in-frame clones and drops some. Its table lists around 210,000 clones. The sample consisted of PBMCs. These receptors were obtained from a woman aged 30 to 39 in good health and CMV-seropositive.

The chain has TRBV2 and TRBJ2-1; D not certain. V was shortened by 6 bases and J by 4 bases, with 4 bases between the two germline ends. This CDR3 contains 11 residues. Germline V CDR1 and CDR2: SNHLY, FYNNEI. CDR3 sequence: CASSNYNEQFF. In nucleotides, the CDR3 is TGTGCCAGCAGCAATTACAATGAGCAGTTCTTC.

This chain joins TRBV27 and TRBJ2-1, with 10 bases fitting TRBD2. The junction had 7 bases not matched to a gene; V was cut back by 3 bases and J by 8 bases. CDR1 and CDR2 (germline): MNHEY, SMNVEV (reference sequence). This CDR3 spans 15 amino acids. CDR3: CASSLASGRADEQFF. In nucleotides, the CDR3 is TGTGCCAGCAGTTTGGCCAGCGGGAGGGCCGATGAGCAGTTCTTC.

The rearrangement links TRBV5-1 to TRBJ2-3; 8 bases line up with TRBD1. This CDR3 region has 17 residues. Germline V gene data show CDR1 as SGHRS and CDR2 as YFSETQ. V was clipped by 4 bases and J by 4 bases; unmatched bases: 14. CDR3 sequence: CASSRTPGQGIADTQYF. The CDR3 coding sequence is TGCGCCAGCAGCCGGACGCCCGGACAGGGAATAGCAGATACGCAGTATTTT.

The genes are TRBV5-4 and TRBJ2-3; TRBD2 agrees at 10 bases. CDR1 is SGHNT and CDR2 is YYREEE in the germline V gene (reference sequence). Trimming removed 4 bases from V and 0 bases from J; junction bases left unmatched: 11. The CDR3 length is 18 residues. The CDR3 nucleotides read TGTGCCAGCAGCCTCGGACTAGCGGTGAAAACTAGCACAGATACGCAGTATTTT. Amino acid sequence: CASSLGLAVKTSTDTQYF.

This chain links TRBV19 with TRBJ2-3, with a weak D call TRBD2 (5 bases). Germline-derived CDR1 and CDR2 are LNHDA and SQIVND (reference sequence). The CDR3 length is 11 residues. This CDR3 is CPAGPADTQYF. The CDR3 nucleotides are TGTCCTGCGGGCCCAGCAGATACGCAGTATTTT.

The CDR3: CAWSVLRVRGEQFF. CDR3 nucleotides: TGTGCCTGGAGTGTGTTGCGCGTTCGGGGTGAGCAGTTCTTC. The rearrangement joins TRBV30 to TRBJ2-1; a weak D match, TRBD2 (5 bases). The germline V gene has CDR1 GTSNPN and CDR2 SVGIG (reference sequence). This CDR3 contains 14 residues. V was cut by 0 bases and J by 9 bases, with 15 bases left in between.

V usage is TRBV6-6 and J usage is TRBJ2-7; maybe TRBD2 (6 bases). V lost 2 bases and J 9 bases, leaving 17 bases between the germline ends. CDR1 MNHNY and CDR2 SVGAGI come from the germline V gene (reference sequence). The CDR3 runs to 14 residues. This CDR3 reads CASSYVPSEQAQYF. Here the CDR3 DNA reads TGTGCCAGCAGTTACGTCCCTAGCGAGCAGGCGCAGTACTTC.

The rearrangement links TRBV29-1 to TRBJ2-2; 11 bases are shared with TRBD2. The CDR3 totals 18 residues. CDR1 is SQVTM, CDR2 ANQGSEA, per germline. J was trimmed by 6 bases and V by 7 bases; bases with no gene match: 19. The CDR3 loop reads CSAGGQGRSGGAPGELFF. For the CDR3, the DNA is TGCAGCGCCGGGGGACAGGGCCGTAGCGGGGGGGCCCCCGGGGAGCTGTTTTTT.

The CDR3 protein is CASSPRTTAESITYEQYF. The CDR3 DNA reads as TGTGCCAGCAGCCCGCGTACTACGGCGGAGTCGATAACCTACGAGCAGTACTTC. The V call is TRBV28, the J call TRBJ2-7; D unresolved. CDR3 length: 18 residues. Germline lookup yields CDR1 MDHEN and CDR2 SYDVKM. With 6 bases removed from V and 2 bases from J, the gap between germline ends came to 26 bases.

V usage is TRBV5-1 and J usage is TRBJ2-3; no reliable D call. Germline V gene sequence: CDR1 SGHRS, CDR2 YFSETQ. The CDR3 extends over 15 amino acids. V shed 4 bases and J shed 0 bases, with 12 bases lying between them. This CDR3 reads CASSPVITSTDTQYF. The CDR3 nucleotides read TGCGCCAGCAGCCCAGTTATAACAAGCACAGATACGCAGTATTTT.

The genes are TRBV5-1 and TRBJ2-7, with TRBD2 matching 10 bases. CDR3 size: 14 residues. Germline V gives CDR1 SGHRS, CDR2 YFSETQ. V was pared by 4 bases and J by 2 bases, with 3 bases of the junction left unmatched. The CDR3 reads CASSPGLATYEQYF. The CDR3 DNA reads TGCGCCAGCAGCCCGGGACTAGCGACCTACGAGCAGTACTTC.

The rearrangement links TRBV27 to TRBJ2-7, with 7 positions matching TRBD1. From germline, CDR1 is MNHEY and CDR2 SMNVEV (reference sequence). This CDR3 comprises 15 residues. V shed 3 bases, J shed 2 bases, and the junction held 7 bases outside the gene matches. CDR3 sequence: CASSFGADRAYEQYF. The CDR3 DNA reads TGTGCCAGCAGTTTCGGGGCCGACAGGGCCTACGAGCAGTACTTC.

The chain joins TRBV30 to TRBJ2-5; perhaps TRBD2 as D (6 bases). Per the germline V gene, CDR1 is GTSNPN and CDR2 is SVGIG (reference sequence). V lost 0 bases and J lost 4, with 9 bases in between. The CDR3 has 13 residues. The CDR3 spells CAWSVMGGETQYF. The CDR3 bases are TGTGCCTGGAGTGTAATGGGGGGAGAGACCCAGTACTTC.

CDR3 loop: CASSYRDREKETQYF. The CDR3 DNA is TGCGCCAGCAGCTACCGGGACAGGGAAAAAGAGACCCAGTACTTC. The rearrangement joins TRBV5-1 to TRBJ2-5; 9 positions match TRBD1. This CDR3 region has 15 residues. Trimming cost V 3 bases and J 3 bases; bases outside gene matches: 6. Germline V gene lookup returns CDR1 SGHRS and CDR2 YFSETQ.

The V call is TRBV11-2, the J call TRBJ2-1, with TRBD2 identical over 9 bases. The germline gives CDR1 SGHAT, CDR2 FQNNGV. The CDR3 is 16 residues long. V was clipped by 4 bases and J by 8 bases; unmatched bases: 12. The CDR3 is CASSSSLAGGRHEQFF. DNA of the CDR3: TGTGCCAGCAGCTCCTCCCTGGCGGGGGGGCGTCATGAGCAGTTCTTC. Full variable domain (remainder filled in from reference TRBV11-2 and TRBJ2-1): EAGVAQSPRYKIIEKRQSVAFWCNPISGHATLYWYQQILGQGPKLLIQFQNNGVVDDSQLPKDRFSAERLKGVDSTLKIQPAKLEDSAVYLCASSSSLAGGRHEQFFGPGTRLTVL.

DNA for the CDR3: TGTGCCAGCAGCTTAGCATCCGGGACTAGCGCCCGCACAGATACGCAGTATTTT. This codes for CASSLASGTSARTDTQYF. The rearrangement uses TRBV7-9 and TRBJ2-3; 10 bases are shared with TRBD2. The germline V gene has CDR1 SEHNR and CDR2 FQNEAQ (reference sequence). The CDR3 covers 18 residues. V lost 0 bases, J lost 1 base, and 7 bases stayed unmatched.

The CDR3 is CASSISGGPNYGYTF. CDR3 in DNA: TGTGCCAGTAGTATATCGGGGGGGCCCAACTATGGCTACACCTTC. The chain links TRBV19 to TRBJ1-2; D is perhaps TRBD1 (6 bases). Germline-derived CDR1 and CDR2 are LNHDA and SQIVND (reference sequence). V lost 2 bases and J 2 bases, leaving 12 bases between the germline ends. The CDR3 consists of 15 residues.

The chain joins TRBV28 to TRBJ1-5; D call uncertain. This CDR3 has 12 amino acids. The V gene's germline CDR1 is MDHEN and CDR2 SYDVKM. Trimming pared 3 bases from V and 4 bases from J, leaving 4 bases between. CDR3 region: CASSFPNQPQHF. In DNA, the CDR3 is TGTGCCAGCAGTTTCCCAAATCAGCCCCAGCATTTT.

The chain recombines TRBV7-2 with TRBJ2-2; 13 nucleotides match TRBD2. The V gene end was trimmed by 1 base and the J gene end by 5 bases; junction bases not matched to a gene: 7. The CDR3 is 18 amino acids. Germline values: CDR1 SGHTA, CDR2 FQGNSA. The CDR3, as DNA: TGTGCCAGCAGCTTAGTCCCCAGACTAGCGGGAGGTACCGGGGAGCTGTTTTTT. It specifies CASSLVPRLAGGTGELFF.

The CDR3: CASSPRGAGNTIYF. The CDR3 nucleotides read TGTGCCAGCTCACCCCGGGGGGCTGGAAACACCATATATTTT. The rearrangement joins TRBV18 to TRBJ1-3, with D possibly matching TRBD1 (5 bases). There are 14 residues in the CDR3. Germline CDR1 KGHSH, CDR2 LQKENI. Trimming stripped 3 bases from V and 2 bases from J, with 8 bases between.

This chain joins TRBV7-9 and TRBJ1-1; unclear D gene. The CDR3 covers 13 residues. Germline V lookup: CDR1 SEHNR, CDR2 FQNEAQ (reference sequence). Trimming shortened V by 11 bases and J by 2 bases, and 15 bases separated the two germline ends. The CDR3 is CASLRGVNTEAFF. The CDR3 coding sequence is TGTGCCTCCCTTCGGGGAGTAAACACTGAAGCTTTCTTT.

This rearrangement joins TRBV2 to TRBJ1-5; no clear D gene. Trimming pared 2 bases from V and 0 bases from J, leaving 8 bases between. CDR3 length equals 15 residues. Germline-derived CDR1 and CDR2 are SNHLY and FYNNEI. The CDR3 nucleotides read TGTGCCAGCAGTGAACCGCGTTATAGCAATCAGCCCCAGCATTTT. The encoded protein is CASSEPRYSNQPQHF.

As DNA, the CDR3 is TGTGCCAGCAGGGAGGGACCGGGACAGGGGGCGGGCGGCACTGAAGCTTTCTTT. Protein sequence: CASREGPGQGAGGTEAFF. The chain links TRBV7-9 to TRBJ1-1; 12 nucleotides align to TRBD1. This CDR3 comprises 18 residues. Germline V CDR1 and CDR2: SEHNR, FQNEAQ (reference sequence). The ends lost 6 bases at V and 4 bases at J; junction bases unmatched: 15. Drawing the rest from reference TRBV7-9 and TRBJ1-1, the complete variable domain is DTGVSQNPRHKITKRGQNVTFRCDPISEHNRLYWYRQTLGQGPEFLTYFQNEAQLEKSRLLSDRFSAERPKGSFSTLEIQRTEQGDSAMYLCASREGPGQGAGGTEAFFGQGTRLTVV.

The chain employs TRBV2 and TRBJ2-1; TRBD2 is a possible D gene (5 bases). The CDR3 contains 14 residues. Germline-derived CDR1 and CDR2 are SNHLY and FYNNEI. The V gene lost 8 bases and the J gene lost 7 bases, with 18 bases spanning the gap. In DNA form, the CDR3 reads TGTGCCAGCTCGGAGGCAGGCCGAAGGAATGAGCAGTTCTTC. Translating it yields CASSEAGRRNEQFF.

This chain connects TRBV7-9 to TRBJ1-3, with D unclear. V was pared by 2 bases and J by 11 bases, with 7 bases between. This CDR3 contains 11 residues. The germline gives CDR1 SEHNR, CDR2 FQNEAQ (reference sequence). The CDR3 sequence is CASSLIPAIYF. CDR3 nucleotides: TGTGCCAGCAGCTTAATTCCTGCCATATATTTT.